This paragraph reports one TCR beta chain. One end of the junction does not line up with germline, which may come from a read error. Germline-derived CDR1 and CDR2 are MNHNY and SVGAGI (reference sequence). The CDR3 length is 13 residues. Some clones are missing from TCRdb's copy, which holds only in-frame ones; the method was immunoSEQ multiplex PCR. The table shows about 690,000 clones, with 80% to 95% occurring only once. These data are taken from a study of shared clonotypes between healthy human individuals. Study as a whole: Each donor's CD4 naive and CD4 memory cells filled three plates apiece, CD8 naive two, and CD8 memory one.

This chain uses TRBV6-6 with TRBJ2-5; D is tentatively TRBD1 or TRBD2 (5 bases each). The sequenced sample was memory CD8+ T cells from PBMCs. This sample's subset: CD45RO+ cells pooled with CCR7-negative TemRA cells. This clonotype originated in a young man in good health. Some clones in this sample may be carry-over from other donors' samples. The CDR3 sequence: CASSLRDHETQYF. DNA for the CDR3: TGTGCCAGCAGTCTCCGGGACCATGAGACCCAGTACTTC.